This TCR beta chain was observed in a study of CD8 T cells in Susac syndrome. Study-wide results and caveats: As the study acknowledged, the number of individuals in its TCR sequencing and HLA analysis was relatively small.

CD8+ and CD4+ T cells from blood underwent TCR beta sequencing, which was carried out in a high-throughput format. Healthy donors acted as controls, with matching for age and sex. The TEMRA cells underwent FACS enrichment, while the CD8+ and CD4+ T cells underwent negative isolation. Trimming removed 7 bases from V and 4 bases from J; junction bases left unmatched: 8. The germline V gene encodes CDR1 SNHLY and CDR2 FYNNEI. This CDR3 contains 16 residues. As regards this clonotype: Its specificity is unknown.

RNA in amounts of roughly 0.5 to 1 ug was reverse transcribed with random hexamers. One entry per CDR3 protein, called by TCRdb with MiXCR from the immunoSEQ multiplex PCR reads. The data hold roughly 150,000 distinct CDR3 sequences, with just under 95% observed a single time. This chain joins TRBV2 and TRBJ2-5, with TRBD2 identical over 14 bases. Sequenced: CD4+ T cells from PBMCs. This sequence was found in a human donor in good health. The CDR3 DNA reads as TGTGCCAGCACTTGGGGACTAGCGGGGGAGGGAGAGACCCAGTACTTC. It translates to CASTWGLAGEGETQYF.